A few counts support the clone carrying this TCR beta chain. TCRdb re-called the RT-PCR reads through MiXCR, storing one row per CDR3 protein. The sample has roughly 960,000 distinct CDR3 sequences, more than 15% seen once; the top ten hold around 6%. The data are from a study of patients and donors after allogeneic stem cell transplantation. The CDR3 has 13 amino acids. CDR1 is DFQATT, CDR2 SNEGSKA, per germline (reference sequence). V lost 3 bases to trimming and J lost 9 bases; unmatched junction nucleotides: 8. The sample was blood, either unsorted or a sorted T cell fraction (not recorded which). The source is a human donor who was either an allogeneic HSCT recipient or a stem cell or donor lymphocyte infusion donor (not recorded which). It is not recorded whose cells these are; they may come from a transplant donor. The chain employs TRBV20-1 and TRBJ2-1; 7 bases match TRBD2. As DNA, the CDR3 is TGCAGTGCTAGCCTGACTAGCTGGAGTGAGCAGTTCTTC. The encoded protein is CSASLTSWSEQFF.